The 10 T cell receptor beta chains listed next were all sequenced from one sample in a study of shared clonotypes between healthy human individuals. The assay was immunoSEQ multiplex PCR, and TCRdb's table has in-frame clones only and misses some. Of a few million clones in the sample, 80% to 95% were seen once. Sequenced input: naive CD4+ T cells from PBMCs. Subset noted: CD45RA+ positively selected. The origin of the receptors is a man between 18 and 35 years old in good health. Some clones in this sample may be carry-over from other donors' samples.

This chain links TRBV5-1 with TRBJ1-3; maybe TRBD1 (6 bases). Germline V gene data show CDR1 as SGHRS and CDR2 as YFSETQ. V lost 0 bases, J lost 0 bases, and 13 bases lay in between. The CDR3 extends over 17 amino acids. DNA for the CDR3: TGCGCCAGCAGCTTGGGCCCTAGGGGGGTCTCTGGAAACACCATATATTTT. Its translation: CASSLGPRGVSGNTIYF.

The rearrangement joins TRBV11-1 to TRBJ2-7, with TRBD2 matching over 13 bases. The CDR3 has 15 residues. Germline V gives CDR1 SGHAT, CDR2 FQDESV (reference sequence). Trimming cost V 6 bases and J 3 bases; bases outside gene matches: 5. The CDR3 DNA reads TGTGCCAGCAGATGGACTAGCGGGAGTAACTACGAGCAGTACTTC. It codes for CASRWTSGSNYEQYF.

The V call is TRBV7-9, the J call TRBJ1-4; D is ambiguous. This CDR3 comprises 14 residues. Trimming cost V 1 base and J 4 bases, with 7 bases left between them. Germline V lookup: CDR1 SEHNR, CDR2 FQNEAQ (reference sequence). The CDR3 nucleotides read TGTGCCAGCAGCTTAGAGGCGAGTAATGAAAAACTGTTTTTT. It codes for CASSLEASNEKLFF.

The sample holds a few counts of this clone. The rearrangement joins TRBV5-5 to TRBJ1-2; the D is unclear. V was shortened by 2 bases and J by 2 bases, with 13 bases between the two germline ends. Germline V gene lookup returns CDR1 SGHKS and CDR2 YYEKEE (reference sequence). The CDR3 is 15 residues long. The CDR3, as DNA: TGTGCCAGCAGCTTTTCTCCTAGTCCAAACTATGGCTACACCTTC. The encoded protein is CASSFSPSPNYGYTF.

The chain employs TRBV7-2 and TRBJ1-6, with no clear D. The CDR3 contains 14 residues. Looked up from germline, CDR1 is SGHTA and CDR2 is FQGNSA. The V end was cut by 7 bases, the J end by 10 bases, with 17 bases between. CDR3 nucleotides: TGTGCCAGCACTTTTACTCCGGGCCTATCACCCCTCCACTTT. It yields the protein CASTFTPGLSPLHF.

This chain connects TRBV4-1 to TRBJ2-3, with D perhaps matching TRBD2 (5 bases). This CDR3 comprises 14 residues. Germline values: CDR1 MGHRA, CDR2 YSYEKL. Trimming removed 6 bases at V and 4 bases at J, with 14 bases between. The CDR3 protein is CASRQPGVADTQYF. CDR3 nucleotide sequence: TGCGCCAGCAGACAACCCGGGGTAGCAGATACGCAGTATTTT.

This chain links TRBV16 with TRBJ2-1, with D possibly TRBD2 on 5 matching bases. The CDR3 consists of 14 residues. Between the trimmed V and J ends, which lost 3 bases and 7 bases, there was a span of 13 bases. From germline, CDR1 is KGHSY and CDR2 FQNENV. CDR3 in DNA: TGTGCCAGCAGCCAGGACCGGACTGTGAATGAGCAGTTCTTC. It translates to CASSQDRTVNEQFF.

The rearrangement uses TRBV6-6 and TRBJ2-7; no reliable D call. Looked up from germline, CDR1 is MNHNY and CDR2 is SVGAGI (reference sequence). The CDR3 spans 15 residues. Trimming stripped 0 bases from V and 4 bases from J, with 13 bases between. DNA of the CDR3: TGTGCCAGCAGTTACTCGGGGAAAGCGTTTTACGAGCAGTACTTC. Its translation: CASSYSGKAFYEQYF.

This clone was recorded only once. The chain is built from TRBV11-2 and TRBJ2-5; D is unresolved. Looked up from germline, CDR1 is SGHAT and CDR2 is FQNNGV. Trimming left V 3 bases short and J 5 bases short, with 19 bases between. CDR3 length: 16 amino acids. The CDR3 region has the DNA TGTGCCAGCAGCTTTGTGGTGCACAGCTCAACGGAGACCCAGTACTTC. It encodes CASSFVVHSSTETQYF.

The rearrangement uses TRBV21-1 and TRBJ1-1; TRBD1, as called in the table, went unchecked against the DNA. TRBV21-1 is deemed a pseudogene. This CDR3 is 19 amino acids long. The CDR3 DNA follows: TGTGCCAGCAGCAAAGGGTTTTTGAGACAGGGGGCTGGGGACACTGAAGCTTTCTTT. Its translation: CASSKGFLRQGAGDTEAFF.